Below, 26 T cell receptor beta chains from the same sample are listed, as sequenced in a study of T cells after posttransplantation cyclophosphamide listed by TCRdb under 2016. The library was prepared using the immunoSEQ multiplex PCR assay. TCRdb mirrors the immuneACCESS table, restricted to in-frame sequences. Some clones are absent from its copies; in checked studies, under half trace to an unresolved V gene, and the reason for the others is unknown. This sample contains 20,000 to 30,000 clones, none of which is a singleton. 4.4% of the sample is in the top ten clones. Source material: PBMCs. Receptors originate from a woman aged 50 to 65 in good health, CMV-negative, and a related stem cell transplant donor.

This clone was seen at least ten times. The chain is built from TRBV5-1 and TRBJ1-5, with 7 bases that match TRBD1. The CDR3 spans 15 residues. The ends lost 0 bases at V and 5 bases at J; junction bases unmatched: 5. The V gene's germline CDR1 is SGHRS and CDR2 YFSETQ. CDR3 DNA: TGCGCCAGCAGCTTGGGTGGGACAGACGATCAGCCCCAGCATTTT. This encodes CASSLGGTDDQPQHF.

This clone was seen many times. This rearrangement joins TRBV7-3 to TRBJ2-2; D might be TRBD2 (5 bases). This CDR3 comprises 14 residues. Germline assignment: CDR1 SGHTA and CDR2 FQGTGA. V was clipped by 5 bases and J by 4 bases, with 11 bases between them. The DNA for the CDR3 is TGTGCCAGCAGCCCCTCTGCGGGCACCGGGGAGCTGTTTTTT. Translating gives CASSPSAGTGELFF.

This clone was picked up many times. The V gene is TRBV4-2, the J gene TRBJ2-7, with D perhaps matching TRBD2 (5 bases). The V gene lost 1 base and the J gene lost 2 bases, with 18 bases spanning the gap. The germline V gene has CDR1 LGHNA and CDR2 YNFKEQ. The CDR3 contains 17 residues. CDR3 DNA sequence: TGTGCCAGCAGCCAAGTACCTAAGGAGGCTGGAACCTACGAGCAGTACTTC. As protein: CASSQVPKEAGTYEQYF.

This clone has ten or more counts. The J gene is TRBJ2-3, the V gene TRBV19, with TRBD2 matching over 7 bases. This CDR3 contains 16 residues. Trimming removed 4 bases from V and 4 bases from J; junction bases left unmatched: 11. Per germline, CDR1 LNHDA and CDR2 SQIVND (reference sequence). In DNA form, the CDR3 reads TGTGCCAGTAGTAATTGGGGGGGTAGGGGTCCAGATACGCAGTATTTT. The encoded protein is CASSNWGGRGPDTQYF.

This clone was seen at least ten times. The V and J genes are TRBV28 and TRBJ2-1, with 8 bases lining up with TRBD2. J was trimmed by 3 bases and V by 7 bases; bases with no gene match: 8. There are 15 residues in the CDR3. Looked up from germline, CDR1 is MDHEN and CDR2 is SYDVKM. The CDR3 loop reads CASTPGGTVYNEQFF. The CDR3, as DNA: TGTGCCAGCACCCCGGGGGGGACCGTCTACAATGAGCAGTTCTTC.

This clone was seen repeatedly, ten times or more. The chain uses TRBV25-1 and TRBJ2-3, with TRBD1 identical over 7 bases. This CDR3 is 18 amino acids long. Germline V gene data show CDR1 as MGHDK and CDR2 as SYGVNS. The trim removed 2 bases at V and 1 base at J, leaving 12 bases unmatched. CDR3 nucleotide sequence: TGTGCCAGCAGTGAAGGAGTAATTGTGACAGGGCGCACAGATACGCAGTATTTT. This encodes CASSEGVIVTGRTDTQYF. Full variable domain (remainder filled in from reference TRBV25-1 and TRBJ2-3): EADIYQTPRYLVIGTGKKITLECSQTMGHDKMYWYQQDPGMELHLIHYSYGVNSTEKGDLSSESTVSRIRTEHFPLTLESARPSHTSQYLCASSEGVIVTGRTDTQYFGPGTRLTVL.

This clone was detected ten times or more. This chain joins TRBV5-5 and TRBJ1-1; no definite D call. This CDR3 comprises 13 residues. The V gene lost 2 bases and the J gene lost 7 bases, with 12 bases spanning the gap. Germline V gene data show CDR1 as SGHKS and CDR2 as YYEKEE (reference sequence). CDR3 DNA: TGTGCCAGCAGCTTCGGCTCGGGTCTTGAAGCTTTCTTT. It encodes CASSFGSGLEAFF.

This clone was detected many times. This chain uses TRBV2 with TRBJ2-7; 9 bases match TRBD1. V lost 9 bases to trimming and J lost 0 bases; unmatched junction nucleotides: 6. Germline V gene sequence: CDR1 SNHLY, CDR2 FYNNEI. The length of the CDR3 is 14 residues. CDR3 region: CASDRGWSSYEQYF. The DNA of the CDR3 is TGTGCCAGTGACAGGGGGTGGTCCTCCTACGAGCAGTACTTC.

This clone occurred many times. DNA of the CDR3: TGCAGCGTTAGGACTAGCGGAGATACGCAGTATTTT. Its protein product is CSVRTSGDTQYF. The gene calls are TRBV29-1 and TRBJ2-3; TRBD2 agrees at 10 bases. The CDR3 is 12 residues long. The V and J ends lost 5 bases and 5 bases, in that order; junction bases with no gene match: 1. Germline V lookup: CDR1 SQVTM, CDR2 ANQGSEA.

This clone was observed many times. The DNA of the CDR3 is TGTGCCAGCAGCTTACAGGGACTAGGGTACTATGAGCAGTTCTTC. Translation: CASSLQGLGYYEQFF. V gene TRBV7-2 combines with J gene TRBJ2-1; 8 nucleotides agree with TRBD2. Trimming at V came to 2 bases and at J to 8 bases, leaving 8 bases not matched to a gene. The germline V gene has CDR1 SGHTA and CDR2 FQGNSA. CDR3 length: 15 amino acids.

This clone came up many times. The chain recombines TRBV6-5 with TRBJ1-2, with no clear D. There are 16 residues in the CDR3. The germline V gene encodes CDR1 MNHEY and CDR2 SVGAGI. V lost 4 bases, J lost 6 bases, and 21 bases lay in between. Here the CDR3 DNA reads TGTGCCAGCAGTTCCCCAGGACTTAATACCCATGATGGCTACACCTTC. Translation gives CASSSPGLNTHDGYTF.

This clone was seen ten or more times. The rearrangement joins TRBV5-4 to TRBJ2-5, with TRBD2 matching 11 bases. The germline CDR1 and CDR2 sequences are SGHNT and YYREEE (reference sequence). The length of the CDR3 is 15 residues. V trimming: 4 bases; J trimming: 4 bases; junction bases outside the gene matches: 6. CDR3 nucleotides: TGTGCCAGCAGCCCTATAGCGGGAGGGGGAGAGACCCAGTACTTC. The encoded protein is CASSPIAGGGETQYF.

This clone was detected ten times or more. This chain links TRBV4-2 with TRBJ2-5; a possible D gene is TRBD2 (5 bases). Germline-derived CDR1 and CDR2 are LGHNA and YNFKEQ. The CDR3 totals 13 residues. V lost 4 bases to trimming and J lost 5 bases, with 11 bases between them. DNA for the CDR3: TGTGCCAGCAGCCGAGCCGGGGTCGAGACCCAGTACTTC. Translation gives CASSRAGVETQYF.

This clone was counted many times. The V gene is TRBV6-1, the J gene TRBJ1-3, with no clear D. The germline V and J ends were trimmed by 2 bases and 0 bases, with 14 bases remaining between them. Germline values: CDR1 MNHNS, CDR2 SASEGT. This CDR3 is 17 amino acids long. CDR3 region: CASSEYPGVGSGNTIYF. The CDR3 DNA sequence: TGTGCCAGCAGTGAATACCCCGGGGTGGGCTCTGGAAACACCATATATTTT.

This clone has ten or more counts. The V and J genes are TRBV6-6 and TRBJ1-1; no clear D gene. CDR3 size: 13 residues. Trimming shortened V by 6 bases and J by 4 bases, and 12 bases separated the two germline ends. Germline V gene sequence: CDR1 MNHNY, CDR2 SVGAGI (reference sequence). The CDR3 here is CASSDTFVTEAFF. As DNA, the CDR3 is TGTGCCAGCAGCGACACTTTTGTCACTGAAGCTTTCTTT.

This clone was observed many times. The J gene is TRBJ1-5, the V gene TRBV4-2, with TRBD1 as a possible D gene (5 bases). Trimming removed 0 bases at V and 4 bases at J, with 10 bases between. Germline CDR1 reads LGHNA; CDR2 reads YNFKEQ. This CDR3 comprises 15 residues. The chain's CDR3 is CASSQDSKGNQPQHF. For the CDR3, the DNA is TGTGCCAGCAGCCAAGATAGTAAGGGGAATCAGCCCCAGCATTTT.

The chain uses TRBV15 and TRBJ2-5; the match to TRBD1 covers 11 bases. Per germline, CDR1 LNHNV and CDR2 YYDKDF (reference sequence). This CDR3 is built from 15 residues. The junction had 4 bases not matched to a gene; V was cut back by 2 bases and J by 5 bases. The CDR3 DNA reads as TGTGCCACCAGCAGAAGCTGGACAGGGGGCGAGACCCAGTACTTC. This sequence encodes CATSRSWTGGETQYF.

This clone has at least ten counts. V and J are TRBV13 and TRBJ2-7, with D possibly being TRBD1 (6 bases). There are 12 residues in the CDR3. Deletions cut 5 bases from V and 6 bases from J, with 11 bases between. Germline V lookup: CDR1 PRHDT, CDR2 FYEKMQ (reference sequence). The CDR3 reads CASSATGAEQYF. In nucleotides, the CDR3 is TGTGCCAGCAGCGCGACAGGCGCCGAGCAGTACTTC.

There are many counts of this clone. The chain joins TRBV6-5 to TRBJ2-3, with 14 bases that match TRBD2. This CDR3 has 15 amino acids. V trimming: 6 bases; J trimming: 10 bases; junction bases outside the gene matches: 9. Per the germline V gene, CDR1 is MNHEY and CDR2 is SVGAGI. The CDR3 spells CASSPGTSGGPSQYF. CDR3 coding DNA: TGTGCCAGCAGCCCCGGGACTAGCGGGGGCCCCTCGCAGTATTTT.

There are many counts of this clone. This chain uses TRBV7-8 with TRBJ1-2, with 8 bases identical to TRBD1. The CDR3 has 13 residues. V dropped 5 bases and J dropped 7; count of bases not matched to a gene: 6. Per germline, CDR1 SGHVS and CDR2 FQNEAQ. CDR3 region: CASSRTGGGGYTF. CDR3 DNA: TGTGCCAGCAGCCGTACAGGGGGGGGTGGCTACACCTTC.

In this sample, this clone turned up many times. V gene TRBV19 combines with J gene TRBJ1-2, with 11 bases aligning to TRBD1. The CDR3 is 14 amino acids. Germline V lookup: CDR1 LNHDA, CDR2 SQIVND (reference sequence). After removal of 5 bases from V and 4 bases from J, the junction contained 3 bases not matched to a gene. CDR3 protein: CASSPGQGVYGYTF. The CDR3 coding sequence is TGTGCCAGTAGTCCGGGACAGGGGGTCTATGGCTACACCTTC.

This clone was recorded a few times. The chain joins TRBV30 to TRBJ2-1, with 7 bases matching TRBD2. The CDR3 is made up of 17 amino acids. Germline V lookup: CDR1 GTSNPN, CDR2 SVGIG (reference sequence). After removal of 2 bases from V and 4 bases from J, the junction contained 14 bases not matched to a gene. The CDR3 region is CAWSPGAGVEIYNEQFF. CDR3 sequence (DNA): TGTGCCTGGAGTCCCGGGGCGGGAGTGGAAATATACAATGAGCAGTTCTTC. The full variable domain, with the rest looked up from reference TRBV30 and TRBJ2-1, is SQTIHQWPATLVQPVGSPLSLECTVEGTSNPNLYWYRQAAGRGLQLLFYSVGIGQISSEVPQNLSASRPQDRQFILSSKKLLLSDSGFYLCAWSPGAGVEIYNEQFFGPGTRLTVL.

In this sample, this clone turned up many times. The CDR3 region is CASSDGGTYSYEQYF. The CDR3 region has the DNA TGCGCCAGCAGTGATGGGGGGACGTATTCCTACGAGCAGTACTTC. The genes are TRBV10-1 and TRBJ2-7, with D tentatively TRBD2 (6 bases). From germline, CDR1 is WNHNN and CDR2 SYGVQD (reference sequence). V lost 3 bases to trimming and J lost 1 base, with 13 bases between them. The CDR3 covers 15 residues.

By sample fraction, this clone is medium-sized. The CDR3 nucleotides are TGTGCCAGCAGTGTAGGCGGGTCCACAGATACGCAGTATTTT. Its translation: CASSVGGSTDTQYF. The J gene is TRBJ2-3, the V gene TRBV6-4; tentative D call: TRBD2 (5 bases). The germline V and J ends were trimmed by 4 bases and 2 bases, with 10 bases remaining between them. Germline loops: CDR1 MRHNA, CDR2 SNTAGT. The CDR3 contains 14 residues.

This clone showed up many times. The V and J genes are TRBV12-1 and TRBJ2-1; the table's D gene call, TRBD2, was not cross checked with the DNA. TRBV12-1 is annotated as a pseudogene. The length of the CDR3 is 17 residues. CDR3 sequence: CASSPALLAGGENEQFF. The CDR3 DNA follows: TGTGCCAGCAGCCCTGCCCTACTAGCGGGAGGAGAAAATGAGCAGTTCTTC.

This clone has at least ten counts. This sequence joins TRBV2 and TRBJ2-6; D is perhaps TRBD1 (6 bases). Deletions cut 5 bases from V and 0 bases from J, with 20 bases between. This CDR3 contains 19 residues. Looked up from germline, CDR1 is SNHLY and CDR2 is FYNNEI. This CDR3 is CASSQSRLQGGSGANVLTF. CDR3 coding DNA: TGTGCCAGCAGTCAGTCAAGGTTACAGGGTGGCTCTGGGGCCAACGTCCTGACTTTC.